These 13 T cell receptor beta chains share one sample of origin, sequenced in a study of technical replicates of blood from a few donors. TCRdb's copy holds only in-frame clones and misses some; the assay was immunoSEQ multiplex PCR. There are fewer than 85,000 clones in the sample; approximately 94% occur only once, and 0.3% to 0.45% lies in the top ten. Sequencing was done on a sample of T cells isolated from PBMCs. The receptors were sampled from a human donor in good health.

The CDR3: CASSLGLRTYEQYF. The CDR3 region has the DNA TGTGCCAGCAGCTTGGGGCTAAGGACCTACGAGCAGTACTTC. The J gene is TRBJ2-7, the V gene TRBV11-2, with D possibly being TRBD1 (5 bases). The germline CDR1 and CDR2 sequences are SGHAT and FQNNGV. Trimming cost V 3 bases and J 2 bases, with 11 bases left between them. The CDR3 is 14 residues long.

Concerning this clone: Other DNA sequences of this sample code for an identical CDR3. CDR3 protein: CASSFLGTDTQYF. The CDR3 DNA sequence: TGTGCCAGCAGTTTTCTCGGCACAGATACGCAGTATTTT. The chain employs TRBV27 and TRBJ2-3; D not certain. CDR3 length: 13 amino acids. The V end lost 3 bases, the J end lost 1 base, and 5 bases lay between the germline ends. Germline CDR1 and CDR2: MNHEY and SMNVEV (reference sequence).

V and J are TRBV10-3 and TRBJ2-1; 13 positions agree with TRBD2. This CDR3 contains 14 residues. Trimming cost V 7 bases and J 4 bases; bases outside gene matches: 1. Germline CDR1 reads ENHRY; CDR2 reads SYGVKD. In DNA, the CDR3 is TGTGCCATCAAGGGACTAGCGGGGTACAATGAGCAGTTCTTC. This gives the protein CAIKGLAGYNEQFF.

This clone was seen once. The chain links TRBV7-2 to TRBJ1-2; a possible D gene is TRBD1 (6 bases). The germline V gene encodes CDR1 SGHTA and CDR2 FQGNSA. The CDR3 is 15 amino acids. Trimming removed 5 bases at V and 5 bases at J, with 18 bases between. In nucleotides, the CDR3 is TGTGCCAGCAGCCTAAAACAGGGTACAGGGTATGGCTACACCTTC. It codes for CASSLKQGTGYGYTF. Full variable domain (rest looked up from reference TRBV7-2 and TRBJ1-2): GAGVSQSPSNKVTEKGKDVELRCDPISGHTALYWYRQSLGQGLEFLIYFQGNSAPDKSGLPSDRFSAERTGGSVSTLTIQRTQQEDSAVYLCASSLKQGTGYGYTFGSGTRLTVV.

CDR3 DNA sequence: TGTGCCAGCAGTTATCCCCTAGCGGCGAATAGCACAGATACGCAGTATTTT. It yields the protein CASSYPLAANSTDTQYF. The chain uses TRBV28 and TRBJ2-3; 7 nucleotides line up with TRBD2. J was trimmed by 0 bases and V by 4 bases; bases with no gene match: 10. The CDR3 is 17 amino acids. Germline CDR1 and CDR2: MDHEN and SYDVKM. Supplemented by reference TRBV28 and TRBJ2-3, the full variable domain reads DVKVTQSSRYLVKRTGEKVFLECVQDMDHENMFWYRQDPGLGLRLIYFSYDVKMKEKGDIPEGYSVSREKKERFSLILESASTNQTSMYLCASSYPLAANSTDTQYFGPGTRLTVL.

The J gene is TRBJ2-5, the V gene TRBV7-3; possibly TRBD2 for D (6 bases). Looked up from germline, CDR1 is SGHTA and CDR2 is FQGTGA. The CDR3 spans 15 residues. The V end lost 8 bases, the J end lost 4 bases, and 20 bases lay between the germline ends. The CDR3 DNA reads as TGTGCCAGCGCCCGGGAGTTTCTGTTGAGAGAGACCCAGTACTTC. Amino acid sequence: CASAREFLLRETQYF.

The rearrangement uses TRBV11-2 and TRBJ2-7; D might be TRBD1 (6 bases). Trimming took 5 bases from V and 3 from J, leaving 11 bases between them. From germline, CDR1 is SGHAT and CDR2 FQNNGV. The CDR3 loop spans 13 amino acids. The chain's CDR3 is CASSPGQLYEQYF. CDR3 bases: TGTGCCAGCAGCCCAGGACAGCTCTACGAGCAGTACTTC.

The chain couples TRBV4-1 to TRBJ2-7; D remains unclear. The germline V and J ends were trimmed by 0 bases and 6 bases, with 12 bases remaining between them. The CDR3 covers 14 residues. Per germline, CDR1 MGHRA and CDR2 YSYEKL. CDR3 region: CASSQDPLVVEQYF. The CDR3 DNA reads TGCGCCAGCAGCCAAGATCCTCTAGTAGTCGAGCAGTACTTC.

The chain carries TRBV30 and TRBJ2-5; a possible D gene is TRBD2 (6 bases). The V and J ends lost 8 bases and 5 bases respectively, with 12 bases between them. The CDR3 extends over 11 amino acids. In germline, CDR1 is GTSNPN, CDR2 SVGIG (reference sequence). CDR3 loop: CAMDAGETQYF. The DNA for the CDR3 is TGTGCCATGGATGCGGGGGAGACCCAGTACTTC.

CDR3 sequence: CASSGGQGLSNTEAFF. In DNA, the CDR3 is TGTGCCAGCAGTGGGGGACAGGGACTCTCGAACACTGAAGCTTTCTTT. The gene calls are TRBV9 and TRBJ1-1, with 9 nucleotides matching TRBD1. Germline V CDR1 and CDR2: SGDLS, YYNGEE. V shed 5 bases and J 1 base; nucleotides not matched to a gene: 9. The CDR3 has 16 amino acids.

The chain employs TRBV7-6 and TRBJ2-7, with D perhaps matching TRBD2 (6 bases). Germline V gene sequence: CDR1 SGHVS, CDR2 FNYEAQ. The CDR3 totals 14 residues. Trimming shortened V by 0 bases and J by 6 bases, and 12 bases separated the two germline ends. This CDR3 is CASSLAYRESEQYF. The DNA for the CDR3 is TGTGCCAGCAGCTTAGCGTACCGGGAGAGCGAGCAGTACTTC. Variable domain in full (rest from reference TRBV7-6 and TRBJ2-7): GAGVSQSPRYKVTKRGQDVALRCDPISGHVSLYWYRQALGQGPEFLTYFNYEAQQDKSGLPNDRFSAERPEGSISTLTIQRTEQRDSAMYRCASSLAYRESEQYFGPGTRLTVT.

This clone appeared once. The CDR3 is CASSRGDNYGYTF. The CDR3 DNA is TGTGCCAGCTCCCGGGGGGATAACTATGGCTACACCTTC. The rearrangement joins TRBV18 to TRBJ1-2, with D possibly matching TRBD1 (5 bases). Trimming shortened V by 6 bases and J by 1 base, and 9 bases separated the two germline ends. Germline CDR1 is KGHSH and CDR2 is LQKENI. The CDR3 spans 13 residues.

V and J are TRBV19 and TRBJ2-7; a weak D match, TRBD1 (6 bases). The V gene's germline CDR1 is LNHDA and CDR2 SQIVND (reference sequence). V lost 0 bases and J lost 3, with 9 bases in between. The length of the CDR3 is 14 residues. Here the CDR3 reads CASSIEDSHYEQYF. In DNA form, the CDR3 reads TGTGCCAGTAGTATAGAGGACAGCCACTACGAGCAGTACTTC. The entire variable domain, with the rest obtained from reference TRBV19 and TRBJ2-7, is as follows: DGGITQSPKYLFRKEGQNVTLSCEQNLNHDAMYWYRQDPGQGLRLIYYSQIVNDFQKGDIAEGYSVSREKKESFPLTVTSAQKNPTAFYLCASSIEDSHYEQYFGPGTRLTVT.